The present T cell receptor beta chain was sequenced within a study of preoperative IRX-2 immunotherapy in early breast cancer. This clone has just one count. Treatment of the sample: preoperative locoregional IRX-2 cytokine immunotherapy. Samples came from a phase Ib trial of preoperative locoregional IRX-2 cytokine immunotherapy. The CDR3 contains 14 residues. J was trimmed by 9 bases and V by 3 bases; bases with no gene match: 7. Germline V gene data show CDR1 as ENHRY and CDR2 as SYGVKD. Libraries were prepared by immunoSEQ multiplex PCR; TCRdb keeps only in-frame clonotypes and omits some of them. This sample has around 13,000 clones, with approximately 91% found just once.

This sequence joins TRBV10-3 and TRBJ1-2; 10 nucleotides match TRBD1. This clonotype was sampled from a human donor with breast cancer. This specimen was taken from a patient treated with IRX-2 immunotherapy. The chain's CDR3 is CAISDTGTGESYTF. CDR3 sequence (DNA): TGTGCCATCAGTGATACCGGGACAGGGGAAAGCTACACCTTC.